The following is a T cell receptor beta chain sequence with its context. The data derive from a study of blood T cell repertoires in COVID-19. Across the study: The United States, Italy and Spain were the sources of the acute and convalescent COVID-19 samples. The cDNA or gDNA used as material had been derived from T cells, B-cell-depleted T cells, or PBMCs.

Authors' processing steps: Amplified reference gene primers provided the basis for estimating nucleated cell counts. The data were produced by immunoSEQ multiplex PCR, yet TCRdb's version contains in-frame clones alone and is incomplete. V and J calls and clone size are copied from that table; D and trimming were computed from the DNA. The table includes about 98,000 clones, approximately 84% detected once. CDR3 length: 14 amino acids. Germline V CDR1 and CDR2: SGHDN, FVKESK. Deletions cut 5 bases from V and 0 bases from J, with 10 bases between. This sequence was found in a woman at least 80 years old with acute or convalescent COVID-19. This chain uses TRBV14 with TRBJ1-1, with D perhaps matching TRBD1 (5 bases). Sample: peripheral blood. CDR3 loop: CASSADRLNTEAFF. For the CDR3, the DNA is TGTGCCAGCAGCGCCGACAGACTGAACACTGAAGCTTTCTTT.